This T cell receptor (beta chain) was recovered during a study of identical twins. Study results and limitations: Zero-insertion analyses might be partly confounded by invariant T cells like MAIT and iNKT. Fewer insertions were carried by abundant cord blood beta clonotypes, but none was seen in memory repertoires.

TCRdb re-called the 5' RACE reads with MiXCR, one entry per CDR3 protein. This table has just over 450,000 distinct CDR3 sequences, approximately 14% appearing once. Of note for this clonotype: What it binds is not known.

This CDR3 has 15 residues. Germline-derived CDR1 and CDR2 are LNHNV and YYDKDF (reference sequence). Germline trimming cut 5 bases from V and 2 bases from J; bases unmatched to any gene: 2. The sample also formed part of further work on yellow fever vaccine responses in identical twins. That report adds: Reportedly, the response of twins' T cells to the vaccine seemed partly convergent, partly personalized.

The genes are TRBV15 and TRBJ1-4; TRBD1 matches 10 bases. Sequenced sample: CD4+ T cells sorted from blood. The receptor was isolated from a woman under 30 in good health. CDR3 residues: CATSGDRGTNEKLFF. CDR3 sequence (DNA): TGTGCCACCAGCGGGGACAGGGGCACTAATGAAAAACTGTTTTTT.